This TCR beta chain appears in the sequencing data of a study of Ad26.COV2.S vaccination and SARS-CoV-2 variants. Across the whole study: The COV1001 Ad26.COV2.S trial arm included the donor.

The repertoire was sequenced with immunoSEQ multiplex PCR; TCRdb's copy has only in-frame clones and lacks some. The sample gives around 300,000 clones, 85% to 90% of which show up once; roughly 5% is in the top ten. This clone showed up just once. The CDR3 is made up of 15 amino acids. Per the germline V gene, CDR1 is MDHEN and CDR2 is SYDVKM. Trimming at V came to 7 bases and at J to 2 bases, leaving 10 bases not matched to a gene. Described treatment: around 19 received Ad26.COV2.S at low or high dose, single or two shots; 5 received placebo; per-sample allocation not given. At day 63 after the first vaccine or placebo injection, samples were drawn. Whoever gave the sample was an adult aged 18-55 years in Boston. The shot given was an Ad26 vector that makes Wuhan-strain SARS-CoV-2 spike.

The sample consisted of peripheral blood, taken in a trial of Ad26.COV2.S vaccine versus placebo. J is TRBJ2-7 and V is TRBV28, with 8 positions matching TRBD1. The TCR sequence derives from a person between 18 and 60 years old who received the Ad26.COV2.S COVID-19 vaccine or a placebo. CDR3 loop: CASTQPGTGAYEQYF. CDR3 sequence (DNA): TGTGCCAGCACTCAACCCGGGACAGGAGCCTACGAGCAGTACTTC. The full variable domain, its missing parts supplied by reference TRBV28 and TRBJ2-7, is DVKVTQSSRYLVKRTGEKVFLECVQDMDHENMFWYRQDPGLGLRLIYFSYDVKMKEKGDIPEGYSVSREKKERFSLILESASTNQTSMYLCASTQPGTGAYEQYFGPGTRLTVT.